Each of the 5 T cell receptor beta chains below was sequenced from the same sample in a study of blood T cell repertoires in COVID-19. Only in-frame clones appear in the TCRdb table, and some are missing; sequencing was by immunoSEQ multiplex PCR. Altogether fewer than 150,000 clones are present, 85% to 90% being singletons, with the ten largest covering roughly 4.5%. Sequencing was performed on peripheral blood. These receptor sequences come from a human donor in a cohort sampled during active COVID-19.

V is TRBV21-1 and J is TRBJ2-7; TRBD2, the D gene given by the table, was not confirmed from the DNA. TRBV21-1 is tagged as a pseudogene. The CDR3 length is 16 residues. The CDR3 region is CASSKWGLPAHYEQYV. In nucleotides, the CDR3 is TGTGCCAGCAGCAAATGGGGACTACCCGCCCACTACGAGCAGTACGTC.

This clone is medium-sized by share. In nucleotides, the CDR3 is TGTGCCAGTAGTATGTCTGGGGCGAGGGAAAAACTGTTTTTT. Its translation: CASSMSGAREKLFF. The gene calls are TRBV19 and TRBJ1-4; a possible D gene is TRBD1 (5 bases). Trimming removed 3 bases from V and 8 bases from J, with 13 bases in between. In germline, CDR1 is LNHDA, CDR2 SQIVND (reference sequence). This CDR3 is built from 14 residues.

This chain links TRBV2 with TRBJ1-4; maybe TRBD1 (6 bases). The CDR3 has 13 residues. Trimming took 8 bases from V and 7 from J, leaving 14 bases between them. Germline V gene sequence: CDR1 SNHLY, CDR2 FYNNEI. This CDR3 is CASHILRGEKLFF. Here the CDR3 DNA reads TGTGCCAGCCACATCCTCAGGGGTGAAAAACTGTTTTTT.

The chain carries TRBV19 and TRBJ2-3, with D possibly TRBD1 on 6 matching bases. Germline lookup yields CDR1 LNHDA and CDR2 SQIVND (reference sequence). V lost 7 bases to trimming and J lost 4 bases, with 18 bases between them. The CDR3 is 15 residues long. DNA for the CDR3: TGTGCCAGTATGGGGACACTCCCTTCAGCAGATACGCAGTATTTT. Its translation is CASMGTLPSADTQYF.

The CDR3 DNA is TGTGCCAGCAGCGGGATTTCAGGGGGGAACACTGAAGCTTTCTTT. It translates to CASSGISGGNTEAFF. This rearrangement joins TRBV9 to TRBJ1-1; 7 nucleotides match TRBD1. The length of the CDR3 is 15 residues. Trimming removed 3 bases from V and 1 base from J; junction bases left unmatched: 6. Germline V CDR1 and CDR2: SGDLS, YYNGEE.